This T cell receptor beta chain was obtained from a study of CD8+CD57+ T cells in acquired aplastic anemia. This clonotype showed up just a few times. Genomic DNA, serving as template, underwent TCR beta VDJ and CDR3 profiling. TCRdb analysed the reads with MiXCR anew, one entry per CDR3 protein. The data show more than 150,000 distinct CDR3 sequences, approximately 48% seen once. CDR1 is SGHTA and CDR2 is FQGNSA in the germline V gene. The CDR3 spans 14 residues. V dropped 1 base and J dropped 4 bases, with 10 bases sitting between them. All patients picked for sequencing had shown, by flow cytometry, an expansion of CD8+CD57+ cells.

Sequenced material: sorted CD4+, CD8+, or CD8+CD57+ T cells (not recorded which) from PBMCs. This sequence originates from a human donor with aplastic anemia. The rearrangement links TRBV7-2 to TRBJ1-1; TRBD1 might be the D (5 bases). Here the CDR3 DNA reads TGTGCCAGCAGCTTAGAAAGGGGTAGCACTGAAGCTTTCTTT. Translated, it gives CASSLERGSTEAFF. Looking up the rest from reference TRBV7-2 and TRBJ1-1 gives the full variable domain: GAGVSQSPSNKVTEKGKDVELRCDPISGHTALYWYRQSLGQGLEFLIYFQGNSAPDKSGLPSDRFSAERTGGSVSTLTIQRTQQEDSAVYLCASSLERGSTEAFFGQGTRLTVV.